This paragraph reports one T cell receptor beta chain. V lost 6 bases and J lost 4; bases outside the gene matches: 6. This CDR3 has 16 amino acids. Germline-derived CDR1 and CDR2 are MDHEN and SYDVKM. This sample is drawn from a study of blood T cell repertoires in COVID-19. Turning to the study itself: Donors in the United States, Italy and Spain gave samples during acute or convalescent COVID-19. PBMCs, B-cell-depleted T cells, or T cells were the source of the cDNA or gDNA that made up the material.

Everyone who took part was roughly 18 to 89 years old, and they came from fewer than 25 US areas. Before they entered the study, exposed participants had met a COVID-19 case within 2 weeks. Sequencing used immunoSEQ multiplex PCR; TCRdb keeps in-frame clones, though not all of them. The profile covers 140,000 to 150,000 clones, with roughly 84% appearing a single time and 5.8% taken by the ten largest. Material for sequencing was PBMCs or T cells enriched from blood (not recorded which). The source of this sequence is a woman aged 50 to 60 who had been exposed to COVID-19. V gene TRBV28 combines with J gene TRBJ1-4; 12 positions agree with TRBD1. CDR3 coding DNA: TGTGCCAGCAGGGGACAGGGGGCCGGGAGTAATGAAAAACTGTTTTTT. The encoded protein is CASRGQGAGSNEKLFF.